The 9 T cell receptor beta chains below were found in one sample sequenced in a study of a mutant IDH1 vaccine in newly diagnosed glioma. What these receptors recognize is not known. Data came from immunoSEQ multiplex PCR; TCRdb stores just in-frame clones and leaves some out. The sample lists tens of thousands of clones; around 77% were seen once. The time point denotes: week 11, during vaccination. In every dose of vaccine, 300 ug of mutant IDH1 20-mer peptide was given alongside topical imiquimod. The specimen was PBMCs, collected from a glioma patient whose treatment included an IDH1 peptide vaccine. All receptors derive from a woman between 18 and 29 years old with glioma.

The chain has TRBV6-5 and TRBJ2-6, with D unresolved. Looked up from germline, CDR1 is MNHEY and CDR2 is SVGAGI. Trimming took off 10 bases at V and 0 bases at J, with 4 bases between the two ends. The CDR3 is 12 amino acids. The CDR3, as DNA: TGTGCCACAGGCTCTGGGGCCAACGTCCTGACTTTC. Protein: CATGSGANVLTF.

The chain carries TRBV30 and TRBJ2-1; 9 bases map to TRBD1. CDR3 size: 13 residues. The ends lost 7 bases at V and 6 bases at J; junction bases unmatched: 7. The V gene's germline CDR1 is GTSNPN and CDR2 SVGIG (reference sequence). DNA for the CDR3: TGTGCCTCAGACAGGGGGATCGGCAATGAGCAGTTCTTC. This encodes CASDRGIGNEQFF.

The rearrangement uses TRBV4-3 and TRBJ1-4, with no clear D. In germline, CDR1 is LGHNA, CDR2 YSLEER. V lost 0 bases, J lost 5 bases, and 19 bases lay in between. CDR3 length equals 18 residues. The CDR3 sequence is CASSQDSQVQASNEKLFF. The CDR3 DNA is TGCGCCAGCAGCCAAGATTCCCAGGTGCAGGCGTCGAATGAAAAACTGTTTTTT.

This chain uses TRBV27 with TRBJ1-2, with D possibly being TRBD1 (6 bases). The CDR3 loop spans 15 amino acids. CDR1 and CDR2 from the germline V gene are MNHEY and SMNVEV (reference sequence). V was trimmed by 5 bases and J by 4 bases, leaving 17 bases between them. CDR3 region: CASSTSGQLFYGYTF. The DNA for the CDR3 is TGTGCCAGCAGTACCTCAGGACAGTTATTCTATGGCTACACCTTC.

This clone was seen only a few times. The V call is TRBV4-1, the J call TRBJ1-5; D unclear. Germline V gene sequence: CDR1 MGHRA, CDR2 YSYEKL. V was pared by 0 bases and J by 2 bases, with 8 bases between. The CDR3 totals 15 residues. As DNA, the CDR3 is TGCGCCAGCAGCCAAGATGGGCACGGCAATCAGCCCCAGCATTTT. Translation gives CASSQDGHGNQPQHF.

Only a few counts were recorded for this clone. The chain is built from TRBV6-1 and TRBJ1-5; D is perhaps TRBD1 (5 bases). V was clipped by 7 bases and J by 7 bases, with 17 bases between them. The CDR3 length is 14 residues. The germline gives CDR1 MNHNS, CDR2 SASEGT. CDR3 amino acids: CASISRGMGQPQHF. CDR3 bases: TGTGCCAGCATCTCCCGGGGGATGGGCCAGCCCCAGCATTTT.

As to this clone: Germline and junction disagree at one end, which may indicate a read error. The V call is TRBV5-6, the J call TRBJ2-3; 9 nucleotides line up with TRBD2. The germline V gene has CDR1 SGHDT and CDR2 YYEEEE. There are 16 residues in the CDR3. CDR3 amino acids: CASSQLSGTSTNTQYF. CDR3 DNA: TGTGCCAGCAGCCAACTGTCCGGGACTAGCACAAATACGCAGTATTTT. Combining the CDR3 with reference TRBV5-6 and TRBJ2-3 gives the whole variable domain DAGVTQSPTHLIKTRGQQVTLRCSPKSGHDTVSWYQQALGQGPQFIFQYYEEEERQRGNFPDRFSGHQFPNYSSELNVNALLLGDSALYLCASSQLSGTSTNTQYFGPGTRLTVL.

The rearrangement uses TRBV27 and TRBJ2-5; D is perhaps TRBD2 (6 bases). CDR1 is MNHEY, CDR2 SMNVEV, per germline (reference sequence). CDR3 length: 15 residues. Trimming pared 0 bases from V and 2 bases from J, leaving 10 bases between. The CDR3 DNA follows: TGTGCCAGCAGTTTATCGGGAGGACCTCAAGAGACCCAGTACTTC. Translating gives CASSLSGGPQETQYF.

This clone was counted between two and nine times. This chain uses TRBV5-5 with TRBJ1-1; no definite D call. V lost 3 bases and J 1 base, leaving 7 bases between the germline ends. From germline, CDR1 is SGHKS and CDR2 YYEKEE (reference sequence). The CDR3 covers 13 residues. The CDR3 DNA reads TGTGCCAGCAGCTCCAGTGGGAACACTGAAGCTTTCTTT. Translating it yields CASSSSGNTEAFF.